The 21 T cell receptor beta chains below all came from one sample that was sequenced in a study of cytomegalovirus exposure and HLA in healthy donors. 60 Vbeta and 13 Jbeta primers were used in PCR. Assay used: immunoSEQ multiplex PCR; TCRdb lists only in-frame clones, some missing. In the table there are roughly 95,000 clones, more than 75% of which are singletons. Sequences were obtained from PBMCs. These receptors were collected from a man aged 30-40 years in good health and CMV-seropositive.

J is TRBJ2-3 and V is TRBV19; possible D gene TRBD2, 6 bases. Germline assignment: CDR1 LNHDA and CDR2 SQIVND (reference sequence). The CDR3 loop spans 12 amino acids. V was pared by 5 bases and J by 6 bases, with 9 bases between. CDR3 region: CASSPRGDTQYF. The CDR3 DNA follows: TGTGCCAGTAGTCCTCGGGGGGATACGCAGTATTTT.

This clone was observed a handful of times. The chain has TRBV4-1 and TRBJ2-7; TRBD1 matches at 9 bases. CDR3 length: 14 residues. From germline, CDR1 is MGHRA and CDR2 YSYEKL. Trimming took 4 bases from V and 2 from J; bases not matched to a gene: 3. CDR3 in amino acids: CASSLGQGTYEQYV. DNA for the CDR3: TGCGCCAGCAGCCTGGGACAGGGAACCTACGAGCAGTACGTC.

The CDR3 protein is CASSQGRANYGYTF. As DNA, the CDR3 is TGTGCCAGTTCACAGGGGCGAGCTAACTATGGCTACACCTTC. V is TRBV11-2 and J is TRBJ1-2, with 7 bases identical to TRBD1. The germline V gene encodes CDR1 SGHAT and CDR2 FQNNGV. The junction had 7 bases not matched to a gene; V was cut back by 9 bases and J by 0 bases. This CDR3 spans 14 amino acids.

CDR3 nucleotide sequence: TGTGCCAGTAGTATATCCGGGAGGATCGGGGAGCTGTTTTTT. Encoded protein: CASSISGRIGELFF. The J gene is TRBJ2-2, the V gene TRBV19; 7 nucleotides match TRBD2. J gave up 7 bases and V 2 bases, and 4 bases lay outside the gene matches. Germline V gene sequence: CDR1 LNHDA, CDR2 SQIVND (reference sequence). The CDR3 runs 14 residues.

This clone was detected once. The V call is TRBV4-1, the J call TRBJ1-5; TRBD1 aligns across 10 bases. CDR1 is MGHRA and CDR2 is YSYEKL in the germline V gene. The CDR3 spans 17 residues. Trimming cost V 4 bases and J 1 base; bases outside gene matches: 7. CDR3 coding DNA: TGCGCCAGCAGCCCTGTGACAGGGGGCAGGAGCAATCAGCCCCAGCATTTT. It specifies CASSPVTGGRSNQPQHF.

V usage is TRBV6-5 and J usage is TRBJ1-1, with 7 bases identical to TRBD1. The V gene end was trimmed by 5 bases and the J gene end by 3 bases; junction bases not matched to a gene: 3. There are 13 residues in the CDR3. Germline CDR1 reads MNHEY; CDR2 reads SVGAGI. CDR3 amino acids: CASSQQGYTEAFF. DNA of the CDR3: TGTGCCAGCAGTCAACAGGGGTACACTGAAGCTTTCTTT.

This clone was observed a few times. The CDR3 here is CASASTGTGLGYTF. The DNA of the CDR3 is TGCGCCAGCGCCTCCACCGGGACAGGGCTTGGCTACACCTTC. This chain connects TRBV5-1 to TRBJ1-2, with 9 nucleotides matching TRBD1. Germline V gene sequence: CDR1 SGHRS, CDR2 YFSETQ. The ends lost 7 bases at V and 7 bases at J; junction bases unmatched: 11. The CDR3 contains 14 residues.

This chain uses TRBV18 with TRBJ2-3; 7 bases match TRBD2. With V trimmed by 4 bases and J by 11 bases, 15 bases remained unmatched. CDR3 size: 15 residues. The V gene's germline CDR1 is KGHSH and CDR2 LQKENI. The CDR3 sequence: CASSRTSAGLEMQYF. The CDR3 DNA is TGTGCCAGCTCACGAACTAGCGCGGGGCTGGAAATGCAGTATTTT.

This clone was seen a handful of times. J is TRBJ1-5 and V is TRBV30; no firm D call. This CDR3 comprises 12 residues. With 0 bases removed from V and 9 bases from J, the gap between germline ends came to 9 bases. Germline CDR1 and CDR2: GTSNPN and SVGIG (reference sequence). The CDR3 nucleotides are TGTGCCTGGAGTGTACGTCGAGGGCCCCAGCATTTT. Translated: CAWSVRRGPQHF.

The V gene is TRBV5-1, the J gene TRBJ2-1, with 10 bases identical to TRBD2. There are 15 residues in the CDR3. Germline CDR1 and CDR2: SGHRS and YFSETQ. J lost 3 bases, V lost 4 bases, and 4 bases had no gene match. DNA of the CDR3: TGCGCCAGCAGCACGGTAGCGGGAGGCTACAATGAGCAGTTCTTC. Its translation: CASSTVAGGYNEQFF.

The rearrangement links TRBV6-5 to TRBJ1-4; tentatively, D is TRBD1 (6 bases). The germline gives CDR1 MNHEY, CDR2 SVGAGI. The V gene lost 4 bases and the J gene lost 11 bases, with 20 bases spanning the gap. The CDR3 contains 15 residues. The chain's CDR3 is CASSFEGGRGGKLFF. The DNA for the CDR3 is TGTGCCAGCAGTTTCGAGGGGGGCCGGGGAGGGAAACTGTTTTTT.

This clone was detected only a few times. DNA of the CDR3: TGTGCCAGCAGCGGGACAGTCGAGACCCAGTACTTC. Translated: CASSGTVETQYF. The gene calls are TRBV7-2 and TRBJ2-5, with 7 positions matching TRBD1. V lost 5 bases and J lost 5; bases outside the gene matches: 2. The CDR3 covers 12 residues. Germline CDR1 reads SGHTA; CDR2 reads FQGNSA. The whole variable domain, remainder taken from reference TRBV7-2 and TRBJ2-5, is GAGVSQSPSNKVTEKGKDVELRCDPISGHTALYWYRQSLGQGLEFLIYFQGNSAPDKSGLPSDRFSAERTGGSVSTLTIQRTQQEDSAVYLCASSGTVETQYFGPGTRLLVL.

This chain links TRBV7-2 with TRBJ1-3; D is uncertain. V was clipped by 5 bases and J by 4 bases, with 15 bases between them. Germline-derived CDR1 and CDR2 are SGHTA and FQGNSA. The CDR3 runs 15 residues. The CDR3: CASSRQTTSGNTIYF. The CDR3 DNA reads TGTGCCAGCAGCAGACAAACAACGTCGGGAAACACCATATATTTT.

V is TRBV10-3 and J is TRBJ2-3; 7 nucleotides agree with TRBD1. Germline loops: CDR1 ENHRY, CDR2 SYGVKD. This CDR3 is built from 14 residues. V was clipped by 3 bases and J by 4 bases; unmatched bases: 4. The DNA for the CDR3 is TGTGCCATCAGTGACAGGGGGACCGCAGATACGCAGTATTTT. Residues: CAISDRGTADTQYF.

This clone came up a few times. The J gene is TRBJ1-2, the V gene TRBV20-1; possible D gene TRBD1, 5 bases. Germline CDR1 and CDR2: DFQATT and SNEGSKA (reference sequence). This CDR3 spans 11 amino acids. Trimming left V 6 bases short and J 3 bases short, with 8 bases between. This CDR3 reads CSAQAYYGYTF. CDR3 nucleotides: TGCAGTGCACAGGCGTACTATGGCTACACCTTC.

The rearrangement joins TRBV4-2 to TRBJ2-2, with 14 bases identical to TRBD2. CDR3 length equals 20 residues. Germline CDR1 is LGHNA and CDR2 is YNFKEQ. Trimming took 2 bases from V and 5 from J; bases not matched to a gene: 13. The CDR3 DNA reads as TGTGCCAGCAGCCAATCTCCGCCGGGACTAGCGGGAGTCCGAACCGGGGAGCTGTTTTTT. This encodes CASSQSPPGLAGVRTGELFF.

The gene calls are TRBV28 and TRBJ1-3, with D perhaps TRBD1 (5 bases). This CDR3 is 15 amino acids long. The V end was cut by 5 bases, the J end by 2 bases, with 13 bases between. Germline V gene sequence: CDR1 MDHEN, CDR2 SYDVKM. The CDR3 nucleotides are TGTGCCAGCAGTCTGGACGGGACTGCTGGAAACACCATATATTTT. Its translation is CASSLDGTAGNTIYF.

The chain couples TRBV27 to TRBJ2-1, with 7 nucleotides matching TRBD1. With V trimmed by 2 bases and J by 5 bases, 15 bases remained unmatched. Germline V CDR1 and CDR2: MNHEY, SMNVEV (reference sequence). CDR3 length: 18 amino acids. The CDR3 nucleotides read TGTGCCAGCAGTTTAACCCTTCCACAGGGGTGGGGGAACAATGAGCAGTTCTTC. Protein: CASSLTLPQGWGNNEQFF.

CDR3 in amino acids: CASSQQANYGYTF. As DNA, the CDR3 is TGTGCCAGCTCGCAACAGGCTAACTATGGCTACACCTTC. This chain uses TRBV18 with TRBJ1-2; D is possibly TRBD1 (5 bases). Germline CDR1 is KGHSH and CDR2 is LQKENI. This CDR3 comprises 13 residues. The V and J ends lost 6 bases and 0 bases respectively, with 8 bases between them.

The rearrangement links TRBV6-1 to TRBJ1-1, with a possible D match to TRBD1 (5 bases). V was clipped by 4 bases and J by 11 bases, with 14 bases between them. Germline V gene data show CDR1 as MNHNS and CDR2 as SASEGT. The CDR3 extends over 12 amino acids. For the CDR3, the DNA is TGTGCCAGCAGTGTGGACACCCTAGAGGCTTTCTTT. Amino acids: CASSVDTLEAFF.

The J gene is TRBJ2-7, the V gene TRBV5-4; maybe TRBD1 (5 bases). The CDR3 runs to 15 residues. Trimming pared 3 bases from V and 0 bases from J, leaving 13 bases between. The germline gives CDR1 SGHNT, CDR2 YYREEE (reference sequence). The CDR3 DNA sequence: TGTGCCAGCAGCTCTTCTGGGCAGGGCTCCTACGAGCAGTACTTC. It specifies CASSSSGQGSYEQYF.